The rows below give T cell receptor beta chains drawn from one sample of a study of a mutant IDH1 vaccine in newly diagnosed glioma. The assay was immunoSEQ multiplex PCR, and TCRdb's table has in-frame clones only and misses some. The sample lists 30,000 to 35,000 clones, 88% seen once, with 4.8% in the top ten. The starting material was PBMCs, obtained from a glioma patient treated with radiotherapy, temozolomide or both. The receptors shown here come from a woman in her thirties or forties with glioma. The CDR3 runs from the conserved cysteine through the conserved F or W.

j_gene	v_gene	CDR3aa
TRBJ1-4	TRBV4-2	CASSHFRDPNEKLFF
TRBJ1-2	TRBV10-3	CAITDINYGYTF
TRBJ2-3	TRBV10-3	CAISVQGGDTQYF
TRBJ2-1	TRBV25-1	CASSGATQFF
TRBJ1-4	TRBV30	CAWSHYRGEAEKLFF
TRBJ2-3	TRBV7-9	CASSLGLSTDTQYF
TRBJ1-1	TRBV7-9	CASSGGTGRGAEAFF
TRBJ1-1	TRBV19	CASSDRFEAFF
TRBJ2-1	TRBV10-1	CASSETGAREQFF
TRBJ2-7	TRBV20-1	CSATDHYEQYF
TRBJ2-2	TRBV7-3	CASRDRQSTGELFF
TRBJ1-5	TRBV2	CASTEGQYGQPQHF
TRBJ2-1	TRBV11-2	CASSLERTGGNYNEQFF
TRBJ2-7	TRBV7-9	CASSLRAETYEQYF
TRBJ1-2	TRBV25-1	CASSDPEDSLSGYTF
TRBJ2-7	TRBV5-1	CASSGTSGGFYEQYF
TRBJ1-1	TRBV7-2	CASSLEPNTEAFF
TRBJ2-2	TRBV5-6	CASSADRVGNTGELFF
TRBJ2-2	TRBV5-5	CASRSNPNTGELFF
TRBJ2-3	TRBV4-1	CASSPPRLVSTDTQYF
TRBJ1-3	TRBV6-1	CASSEETYSGNTIYF
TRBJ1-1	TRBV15	CATSRGRYRDRETEAFF
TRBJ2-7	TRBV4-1	CASSQDLGTGGNEQYF
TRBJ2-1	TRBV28	CASSGTSGSNEQFF
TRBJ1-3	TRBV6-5	CASSWTGGNTIYF
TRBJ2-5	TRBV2	CASSEEGETQYF
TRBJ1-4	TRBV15	CATSRDAGPLAEKLFF
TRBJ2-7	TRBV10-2	CASRDRVSDEQYF
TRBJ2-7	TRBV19	CASSHRGLYEQYF
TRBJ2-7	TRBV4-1	CASSQVRGGRADKQYF